The 5 T cell receptor beta chains below all came from one sample that was sequenced in a study of shared clonotypes between healthy human individuals. Sequenced by immunoSEQ multiplex PCR; TCRdb stores in-frame clones only, minus some. The data show just over 2,000,000 clones, approximately 95% seen once. CD45RO-negative cells were positively selected for CCR7, leaving out terminally differentiated effector memory CD45RA+ cells. The specimen sequenced was naive CD8+ T cells sorted from blood. These receptors all stem from a man younger than 35 in good health.

The chain is built from TRBV7-9 and TRBJ1-2; TRBD1 agrees at 9 bases. The CDR3 is made up of 18 amino acids. Trimming at V came to 5 bases and at J to 0 bases, leaving 13 bases not matched to a gene. The V gene's germline CDR1 is SEHNR and CDR2 FQNEAQ (reference sequence). The chain's CDR3 is CASSGEGGQGIANYGYTF. DNA for the CDR3: TGTGCCAGCAGCGGAGAGGGTGGACAGGGGATTGCTAACTATGGCTACACCTTC.

V usage is TRBV5-1 and J usage is TRBJ1-5; tentative D call: TRBD1 (5 bases). The length of the CDR3 is 15 residues. Germline V gene data show CDR1 as SGHRS and CDR2 as YFSETQ. Trimming stripped 4 bases from V and 4 bases from J, with 15 bases between. CDR3 sequence reads: CASSPWGDGNQPQHF. The CDR3 DNA reads as TGCGCCAGCAGCCCTTGGGGGGACGGGAATCAGCCCCAGCATTTT.

The gene calls are TRBV29-1 and TRBJ2-7; 9 nucleotides line up with TRBD1. The V segment lost 3 bases and the J segment 3 bases; nucleotides outside the gene matches: 3. The germline gives CDR1 SQVTM, CDR2 ANQGSEA. The CDR3 sequence is 13 residues long. CDR3 nucleotide sequence: TGCAGCGTTGAGGGGACAGGGCTCTACGAGCAGTACTTC. It translates to CSVEGTGLYEQYF.

V gene TRBV19 combines with J gene TRBJ1-6; maybe TRBD1 (5 bases). Germline CDR1 is LNHDA and CDR2 is SQIVND (reference sequence). Deletions cut 1 base from V and 10 bases from J, with 11 bases between. The CDR3 spans 14 residues. The CDR3 reads CASSIVGGNSPLHF. The CDR3 DNA reads as TGTGCCAGTAGTATAGTTGGGGGAAACTCACCCCTCCACTTT.

The chain joins TRBV2 to TRBJ1-5, with D possibly being TRBD1 (5 bases). Germline assignment: CDR1 SNHLY and CDR2 FYNNEI. V lost 5 bases, J lost 7 bases, and 12 bases lay in between. This CDR3 has 13 residues. Here the CDR3 reads CASSTQGRQPQHF. In nucleotides, the CDR3 is TGTGCCAGCAGTACCCAGGGCCGGCAGCCCCAGCATTTT. Full variable domain (rest looked up from reference TRBV2 and TRBJ1-5): EPEVTQTPSHQVTQMGQEVILRCVPISNHLYFYWYRQILGQKVEFLVSFYNNEISEKSEIFDDQFSVERPDGSNFTLKIRSTKLEDSAMYFCASSTQGRQPQHFGDGTRLSIL.